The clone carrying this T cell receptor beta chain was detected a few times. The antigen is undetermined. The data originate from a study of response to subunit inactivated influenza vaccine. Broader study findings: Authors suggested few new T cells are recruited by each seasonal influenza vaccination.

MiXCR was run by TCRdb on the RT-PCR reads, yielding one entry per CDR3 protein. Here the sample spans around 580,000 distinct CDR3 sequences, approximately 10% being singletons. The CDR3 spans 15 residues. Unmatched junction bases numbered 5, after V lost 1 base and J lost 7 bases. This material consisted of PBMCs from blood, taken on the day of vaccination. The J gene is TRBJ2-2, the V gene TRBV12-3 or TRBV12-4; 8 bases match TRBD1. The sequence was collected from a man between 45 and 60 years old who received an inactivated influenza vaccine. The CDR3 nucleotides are TGTGCCAGCAGTTTAGAGACAGGGGTACGCGGGGAGCTGTTTTTT. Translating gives CASSLETGVRGELFF.